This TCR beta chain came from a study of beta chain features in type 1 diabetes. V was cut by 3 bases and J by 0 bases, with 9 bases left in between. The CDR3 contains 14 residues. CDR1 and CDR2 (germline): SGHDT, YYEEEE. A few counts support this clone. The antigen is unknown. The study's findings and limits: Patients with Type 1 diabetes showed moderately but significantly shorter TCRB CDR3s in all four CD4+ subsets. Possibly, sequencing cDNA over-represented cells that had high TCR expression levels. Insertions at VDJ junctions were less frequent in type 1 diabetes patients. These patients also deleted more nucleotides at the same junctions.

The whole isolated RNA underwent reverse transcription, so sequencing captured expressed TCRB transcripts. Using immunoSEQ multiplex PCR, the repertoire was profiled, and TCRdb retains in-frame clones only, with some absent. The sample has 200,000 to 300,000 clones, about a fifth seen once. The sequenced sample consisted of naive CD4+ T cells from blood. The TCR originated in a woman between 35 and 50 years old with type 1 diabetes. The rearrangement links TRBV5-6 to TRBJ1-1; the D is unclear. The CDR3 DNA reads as TGTGCCAGCAGCTCCGCACCAGTGAACACTGAAGCTTTCTTT. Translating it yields CASSSAPVNTEAFF. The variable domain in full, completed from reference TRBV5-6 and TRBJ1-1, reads DAGVTQSPTHLIKTRGQQVTLRCSPKSGHDTVSWYQQALGQGPQFIFQYYEEEERQRGNFPDRFSGHQFPNYSSELNVNALLLGDSALYLCASSSAPVNTEAFFGQGTRLTVV.